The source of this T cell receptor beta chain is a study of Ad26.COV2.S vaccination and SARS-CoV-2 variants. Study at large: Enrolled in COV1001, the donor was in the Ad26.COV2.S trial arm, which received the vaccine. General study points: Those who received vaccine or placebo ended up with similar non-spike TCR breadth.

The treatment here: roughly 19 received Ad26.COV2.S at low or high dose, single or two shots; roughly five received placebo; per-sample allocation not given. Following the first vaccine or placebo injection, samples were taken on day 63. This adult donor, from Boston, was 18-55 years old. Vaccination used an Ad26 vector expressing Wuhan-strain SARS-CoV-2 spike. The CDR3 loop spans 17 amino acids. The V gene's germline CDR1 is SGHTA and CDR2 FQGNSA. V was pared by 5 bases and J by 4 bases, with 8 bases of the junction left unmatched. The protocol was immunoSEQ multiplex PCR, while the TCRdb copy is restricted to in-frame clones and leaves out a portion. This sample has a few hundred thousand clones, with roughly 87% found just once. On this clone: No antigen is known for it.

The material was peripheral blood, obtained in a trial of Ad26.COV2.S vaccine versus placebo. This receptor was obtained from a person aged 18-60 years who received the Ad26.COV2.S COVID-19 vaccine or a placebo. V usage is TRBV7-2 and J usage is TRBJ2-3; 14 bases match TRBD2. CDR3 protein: CASSPGLAGAFADTQYF. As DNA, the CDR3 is TGTGCCAGCAGCCCGGGACTAGCGGGAGCATTTGCAGATACGCAGTATTTT.